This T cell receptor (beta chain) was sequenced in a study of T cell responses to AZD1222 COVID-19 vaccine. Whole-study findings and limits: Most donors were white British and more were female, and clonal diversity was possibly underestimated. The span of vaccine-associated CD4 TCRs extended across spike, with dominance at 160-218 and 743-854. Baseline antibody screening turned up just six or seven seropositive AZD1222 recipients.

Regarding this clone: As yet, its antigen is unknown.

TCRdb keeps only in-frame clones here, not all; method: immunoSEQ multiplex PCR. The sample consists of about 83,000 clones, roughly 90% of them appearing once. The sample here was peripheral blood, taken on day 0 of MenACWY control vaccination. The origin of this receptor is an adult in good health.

The chain's CDR3 is CATSDATGNYGYTF. The CDR3 DNA reads as TGTGCCACCAGTGATGCAACAGGGAACTATGGCTACACCTTC. The chain uses TRBV24-1 and TRBJ1-2; D might be TRBD1 (6 bases). The V gene lost 3 bases and the J gene lost 2 bases, with 9 bases spanning the gap. This CDR3 spans 14 amino acids. Looked up from germline, CDR1 is KGHDR and CDR2 is SFDVKD.